This TCR beta chain was captured in a study of CD8 T cells in ankylosing spondylitis. Overall study findings and caveats: Clones linked to disease, bearing a CD8+ phenotype, were relatively rare in peripheral blood. Prior work had noted some motif variants in reactive arthritis blood and synovial fluid. Significant enrichment of disease-linked clones was reportedly seen in matched ankylosing spondylitis synovial fluid. Roughly eight highly homologous variants formed a TCR beta motif that appeared characteristic of ankylosing spondylitis blood.

Germline lookup yields CDR1 SEHNR and CDR2 FQNEAQ (reference sequence). The CDR3 runs 15 residues. The V gene lost 4 bases and the J gene lost 3 bases, with 12 bases spanning the gap. Each TCR beta library was made by quantitative 5'-RACE that incorporated molecular barcodes. One entry per CDR3 protein, called by TCRdb with MiXCR from the 5' RACE reads. The data contain approximately 540,000 distinct CDR3 sequences, over 9.5% of them seen just once; the ten biggest clones take up under 7.5%. Concerning this clonotype: Antigen: not known.

The origin of this receptor is a male donor with ankylosing spondylitis. Sequencing input: blood, either unsorted or a sorted T cell fraction (not recorded which). This chain joins TRBV7-9 and TRBJ1-4; a weak D match, TRBD1 (6 bases). Written as DNA, the CDR3 is TGTGCCAGCAGCTCCACAGGGTCGCCTAATGAAAAACTGTTTTTT. Protein sequence: CASSSTGSPNEKLFF.